This TCR beta chain was identified in a study of T cell responses to AZD1222 COVID-19 vaccine. Overall study context: Pooling was applied to second doses at about 4 or about 12 weeks.

Study observations and caveats: Baseline seropositivity occurred in only 5 to 7 AZD1222 recipients. Most donors were white British, females outnumbered males, and clonal diversity was possibly underestimated. Targeting of unmutated variant regions was reportedly seen in nearly half of spike-specific TCRs.

Concerning this clone: Its antigen is undetermined.

TCRdb's copy holds only in-frame clones and misses some; the assay was immunoSEQ multiplex PCR. The table lists roughly 100,000 clones, around 87% of them singletons. Between the trimmed V and J ends, which lost 2 bases and 4 bases, there was a span of 16 bases. This CDR3 is 16 amino acids long. CDR1 and CDR2 from the germline V gene are SGHTA and FQGNSA. This specimen consisted of peripheral blood, obtained on day 0 of AZD1222 vaccination. The chain has TRBV7-2 and TRBJ2-3; D is unclear. The TCR was taken from an adult in good health. CDR3 region: CASSLLQFSVSDTQYF. The CDR3 region has the DNA TGTGCCAGCAGCTTATTACAATTCTCGGTGTCAGATACGCAGTATTTT.